This T cell receptor beta chain was retrieved from a study of shared clonotypes between healthy human individuals. Whole-study findings and limits: Large depth notwithstanding, sorted-subset sequencing proved incomplete by rarefaction.

Assay: immunoSEQ multiplex PCR; the TCRdb copy retains only in-frame clones and omits some. The sample has fewer than 850,000 clones, less than 95% seen once. A word on this clone: Its antigen is still unknown. Within the sample, other DNA sequences also encode this same CDR3.

The germline gives CDR1 SGHAT, CDR2 FQNNGV. This CDR3 is 12 amino acids long. With 1 base removed from V and 4 bases from J, the gap between germline ends came to 5 bases. Sequencing was carried out using memory CD8+ T cells from PBMCs. Subset meaning: CD45RO+ cells pooled with CCR7-negative TemRA cells. This sequence was found in a man in his late teens or twenties in good health. Some clones in this sample may be carry-over from other donors' samples. The chain combines TRBV11-2 with TRBJ2-7; D remains ambiguous. The CDR3 DNA reads TGTGCCAGCAGCTTAGGCGTGTACGAGCAGTACTTC. Translated: CASSLGVYEQYF.